This T cell receptor (beta chain) was obtained from a study of T-cell memory formation after mild COVID-19 (dated by TCRdb to the early 2020s). In terms of the full investigation: TCR sequence clusters from the two donors were found to be largely donor specific. The cohort comprised two young, previously healthy adult volunteers, one female and one male. In two donors, T-cell clones that expanded and contracted after mild COVID-19 were tracked by sequencing TCRalpha and TCRbeta repertoires over time.

TCRdb shows the sequencer as Illumina NovaSeq 6000. Using 5'RACE with constant-segment primers, TCRalpha and TCRbeta cDNA libraries were constructed, with sample barcodes and unique molecular identifiers added in the process. Trizol reagent was used to extract RNA from every sample. The libraries were amplified in two PCR steps, and the second step added a second sample barcode and Illumina TruSeq adapters. The libraries were sequenced on an Illumina NovaSeq using 2 x 150 bp paired-end reads. The paper's processing steps were these. Demultiplexing of reads and collapsing into UMI-guided consensus sequences were performed with migec v1.2.7. With mixcr v2.1.11, UMI consensuses were aligned to TRA and TRB V and J templates and assembled into clonotypes. Clonotypes were classified as expanded or contracted when called significant by both edgeR and NoisET, with noise models trained on biological replicates. For edgeR calls, the cutoffs were a false discovery rate-adjusted p below 0.01 and a log2 fold-change threshold of 1. As an exploratory analysis of dynamics, max-normalized trajectories of the 1000 most abundant clonotypes were examined by PCA with hierarchical clustering. Separately sequenced CD4+ and CD8+ repertoires were used to assign the CD4 or CD8 phenotype of responding clones. Through fastp at Q25 and MiXCR, TCRdb rebuilt clones from the public reads, retaining in-frame beta chains. All rows with the same CDR3 protein become a single entry with the most common DNA and genes. These V and J calls are TCRdb output, not the study's own analysis. Counted in this sample were just over 300,000 distinct CDR3 sequences; just under 20% of them appeared once. Of the sample, roughly 21% is held by the ten largest clones.

Overall results and qualifications from the work: Contracting CD4+ clones appeared mostly in the CM and EM memory subsets, whereas CD8+ clones were enriched in EMRA. Balanced CD4/CD8 phenotypes were observed for clones contracting from day 15 to 85, whereas a bias towards CD4+ was observed for a second wave of clones expanding from day 15 to 37. The study covered only a couple of mild cases, and larger cohorts including severe cases with pre-infection samples were considered necessary. SARS-CoV-2 specificity was not confirmed for the second-wave clones peaking on day 37. Some responding clones were detected in pre-infection memory, suggesting pre-existing cross-reactive memory T cells joined the SARS-CoV-2 response.

PBMCs were isolated by Ficoll-Paque density gradient centrifugation. Measured from the cysteine to the phenylalanine, the CDR3 is 14 residues long. The CDR3 DNA has 42 bases and is translated from base 1. The V and J ends are trimmed by 2 bases and 4 bases, leaving 12 bases between them. The germline V gene sets CDR1 to SGDLS and CDR2 to YYNGEE. This clonotype came up a few times. There is no known antigen for this receptor. Within one base of it there is no much larger clone, and no base qualities were kept. Sequencing input: PBMCs or a T cell subset sorted from them (not recorded which). The clonotype comes from a man aged 18 to 35 who had mild COVID-19 (a few samples of this study predate the infection). The sample titles of this study are shuffled in the database, so cell type and time point are left out; the donor was told from shared clones. Here the chain combines TRBV9 and TRBJ1-1; tentative D gene TRBD1, with 5 bases matching. Here is the DNA: TGTGCCAGCAGCGTTGAGGGGCTGGGCACTGAAGCTTTCTTT. This translates into CASSVEGLGTEAFF.